This TCR beta chain was captured in a study of blood T cell repertoires in COVID-19 (dated by TCRdb to 2018 to 2021). Turning to the overall study: Samples from collaborators originated in the United States, Italy and Spain and spanned both the acute and convalescent phases of COVID-19. The material from the prospective study consisted of cDNA or gDNA derived from T cells, B-cell-depleted T cells, or PBMCs. The dataset comprised deeply sampled blood TCRbeta repertoires from subjects exposed to, actively infected with, or recovered from COVID-19. The repertoires were released in a freely available public database intended as a resource for research on the immune response to SARS-CoV-2. The samples were drawn from the first 160 participants of the ongoing ImmuneRACE study and from over 950 subjects provided by 6 global collaborators. A de-identified subject ID, COVID-19 status, age in years and sex were almost always included in the sample metadata. HLA class I and class II types, where available, came from metadata supplied by the sample provider rather than from assay-based typing. Here is what the overall study found, with its caveats: The amount of clinical and demographic metadata varied by source and participant and was provided uncurated.

Each collaborating institution followed its own protocols to collect whole blood in K2EDTA tubes. For TCRbeta analysis, collaborators shipped samples as frozen whole blood, isolated PBMCs, or DNA extracted from either of those sample types. To note about this clone: The clone's antigen remains unknown. No clone much larger than this one lies a single base away; base qualities are absent.

The germline V gene (reference sequence) sets CDR1 to SEHNR and CDR2 to FQNEAQ. The CDR3 measures 18 amino acids from cysteine to phenylalanine. Here the CDR3 DNA is all that survives: 54 bases in frame from base 1. Germline trimming: 7 bases from V, 1 base from J; junction bases outside gene matches: 18. TCRbeta CDR3 regions were amplified from genomic DNA using the immunoSEQ Assay, a bias-controlled multiplex PCR. As for the original processing: Within the assay, amplification of reference gene primers was used to estimate how many nucleated cells each sample contained. Sequence reads were collapsed and filtered to measure the absolute abundance of every unique TCRbeta CDR3 rearrangement. For each sample, productive Simpson clonality was calculated as the square root of Simpson's diversity index across productive rearrangements. As stored in TCRdb, this immuneACCESS dataset retains in-frame rearrangements with V and J assigned. A fraction of the clones does not appear; measured against another copy, unresolved V genes explain less than half of the discrepancy, and the remainder lacks a known reason. That table gives V, J and clone size, and the DNA gave D and trimming. A total of about 230,000 clones appear in this sample, about 85% of them only once. Around 0.89% of the sample belongs to the ten largest clones.

The chain couples TRBV7-9 to TRBJ1-1, with 7 junctional bases fitting TRBD1. Material: peripheral blood. The receptor's source is a man aged 40-49 years with acute or convalescent COVID-19. For the CDR3, the sequence is CASTLGYPAGTENTEAFF. The sequenced DNA: TGTGCCAGCACCTTGGGTTACCCAGCCGGGACAGAGAACACTGAAGCTTTCTTT. Joined to the reference TRBV7-9 and TRBJ1-1 proteins, this CDR3 gives the full variable domain: DTGVSQNPRHKITKRGQNVTFRCDPISEHNRLYWYRQTLGQGPEFLTYFQNEAQLEKSRLLSDRFSAERPKGSFSTLEIQRTEQGDSAMYLCASTLGYPAGTENTEAFFGQGTRLTVV.